The 24 T cell receptor beta chains below come from one sample, sequenced in a study of blood T cell repertoires in COVID-19. Sequenced by immunoSEQ multiplex PCR; TCRdb stores in-frame clones only, minus some. The data hold about 28,000 clones, with approximately 75% observed a single time. The material sequenced was peripheral blood. The receptors derive from a boy younger than 10 with active or convalescent COVID-19.

V usage is TRBV11-2 and J usage is TRBJ2-7; D gene ambiguous. In germline, CDR1 is SGHAT, CDR2 FQNNGV. The CDR3 has 15 amino acids. V lost 4 bases, J lost 2 bases, and 15 bases lay in between. CDR3 nucleotides: TGTGCCAGCAGCTACAGCACTCGCCCTACCTACGAGCAGTACTTC. It specifies CASSYSTRPTYEQYF.

V gene TRBV7-7 combines with J gene TRBJ2-5; possible D gene TRBD1, 6 bases. V was clipped by 5 bases and J by 5 bases, with 18 bases between them. Germline assignment: CDR1 SSHAT and CDR2 FNYEAQ (reference sequence). The CDR3 loop spans 15 amino acids. CDR3 in DNA: TGTGCCAGCAGCCGCCTCTGGGGGCCCGAGGAGACCCAGTACTTC. Its translation: CASSRLWGPEETQYF.

The chain links TRBV30 to TRBJ1-1; D possibly corresponds to TRBD1 (6 bases). The CDR3 runs 14 residues. Germline V gives CDR1 GTSNPN, CDR2 SVGIG (reference sequence). In nucleotides, the CDR3 is TGTGCGCGGGGGGGGCTCGGGTTGAACACTGAAGCTTTCTTT. Residues: CARGGLGLNTEAFF.

The chain couples TRBV5-4 to TRBJ2-1, with 8 bases that match TRBD1. The CDR3 sequence is 13 residues long. Trimming removed 3 bases from V and 12 bases from J; junction bases left unmatched: 8. CDR1 and CDR2 from the germline V gene are SGHNT and YYREEE (reference sequence). CDR3 DNA: TGTGCCAGCAGCTGGGCCGCCGGGACAGGGCAGTTCTTC. It yields the protein CASSWAAGTGQFF.

This sequence joins TRBV5-1 and TRBJ2-5; 7 positions match TRBD2. The ends lost 2 bases at V and 5 bases at J; junction bases unmatched: 3. The CDR3 consists of 13 residues. In germline, CDR1 is SGHRS, CDR2 YFSETQ. CDR3 coding DNA: TGCGCCAGCAGCTTCGGCGGGAGCGAGACCCAGTACTTC. This codes for CASSFGGSETQYF.

The chain combines TRBV11-3 with TRBJ1-4; D possibly corresponds to TRBD1 (6 bases). The length of the CDR3 is 14 residues. In germline, CDR1 is SGHNT, CDR2 YENEEA. Trimming removed 11 bases at V and 6 bases at J, with 19 bases between. The CDR3 is CAHAMGGGHEKLFF. CDR3 DNA sequence: TGTGCCCATGCGATGGGCGGGGGCCATGAAAAACTGTTTTTT.

This clone is a singleton in its sample. The chain links TRBV5-6 to TRBJ2-7; 12 bases agree with TRBD2. The J segment lost 3 bases and the V segment lost 5 bases, leaving 6 bases of the junction unmatched. From germline, CDR1 is SGHDT and CDR2 YYEEEE. The CDR3 has 15 amino acids. This CDR3 is CASSAGLAGIYEQYF. The CDR3 DNA reads TGTGCCAGCAGTGCGGGACTAGCGGGTATCTACGAGCAGTACTTC.

This chain uses TRBV6-2 or TRBV6-3 with TRBJ1-5; unclear D gene. The CDR3 spans 17 residues. Germline CDR1 reads MNHEY; CDR2 reads SVGEGT. V lost 4 bases to trimming and J lost 4 bases, with 20 bases between them. The DNA for the CDR3 is TGTGCCAGCAGTTCCGCGGGTCGACGGTTGCGAAATCAGCCCCAGCATTTT. Protein sequence: CASSSAGRRLRNQPQHF.

The chain recombines TRBV6-6 with TRBJ2-7; D remains ambiguous. Trimming took 5 bases from V and 0 from J, leaving 14 bases between them. The CDR3 loop spans 15 amino acids. Germline V gene lookup returns CDR1 MNHNY and CDR2 SVGAGI (reference sequence). This CDR3 is CASSRTPLSSYEQYV. The CDR3, as DNA: TGTGCCAGCAGTCGTACACCCTTAAGCTCCTACGAGCAGTACGTC.

The V gene is TRBV12-3 or TRBV12-4, the J gene TRBJ2-3, with 7 bases identical to TRBD1. This CDR3 region has 12 residues. V trimming: 6 bases; J trimming: 11 bases; junction bases outside the gene matches: 8. CDR3 nucleotide sequence: TGTGCCAGCAGCATGACAGGGAAAGGGCAGTATTTT. Protein sequence: CASSMTGKGQYF.

The J gene is TRBJ2-3, the V gene TRBV28, with D uncertain. Between the trimmed V and J ends, which lost 5 bases and 6 bases, there was a span of 9 bases. There are 12 residues in the CDR3. Germline V CDR1 and CDR2: MDHEN, SYDVKM. Here the CDR3 DNA reads TGTGCCAGCAGTCCGTACCAGGATACGCAGTATTTT. It is translated as CASSPYQDTQYF.

The chain has TRBV13 and TRBJ2-7, with TRBD1 as a possible D gene (6 bases). The CDR3 is 12 amino acids. The germline V gene has CDR1 PRHDT and CDR2 FYEKMQ (reference sequence). Trimming removed 5 bases from V and 9 bases from J, with 14 bases in between. The CDR3 loop is CASSPGQFMQYF. The CDR3 DNA reads as TGTGCCAGCAGCCCAGGACAGTTTATGCAGTACTTC.

The chain has TRBV9 and TRBJ2-3, with a possible D match to TRBD1 (6 bases). Germline V lookup: CDR1 SGDLS, CDR2 YYNGEE. The CDR3 sequence is 12 residues long. V shed 3 bases and J shed 6 bases, with 8 bases lying between them. The CDR3 is CASSGGRDTQYF. Here the CDR3 DNA reads TGTGCCAGCAGCGGGGGGCGTGATACGCAGTATTTT.

This clone was counted a few times. The rearrangement links TRBV6-5 to TRBJ2-2; D remains ambiguous. Trimming left V 5 bases short and J 0 bases short, with 4 bases between. CDR1 and CDR2 (germline): MNHEY, SVGAGI. This CDR3 is built from 13 residues. The CDR3 DNA reads as TGTGCCAGCAGTAGCGCGAACACCGGGGAGCTGTTTTTT. Its translation: CASSSANTGELFF.

The rearrangement uses TRBV25-1 and TRBJ2-7; tentatively, D is TRBD2 (5 bases). Germline CDR1 MGHDK, CDR2 SYGVNS. The CDR3 sequence is 13 residues long. V was shortened by 4 bases and J by 7 bases, with 14 bases between the two germline ends. CDR3 sequence reads: CASSGGPGVEQYF. For the CDR3, the DNA is TGTGCCAGCAGTGGTGGCCCCGGGGTGGAGCAGTACTTC.

V and J are TRBV30 and TRBJ1-1; 11 nucleotides agree with TRBD1. From germline, CDR1 is GTSNPN and CDR2 SVGIG (reference sequence). The CDR3 runs 15 residues. After removal of 1 base from V and 4 bases from J, the junction contained 5 bases not matched to a gene. CDR3 residues: CAWSAPGTGGTEAFF. Here the CDR3 DNA reads TGTGCCTGGAGTGCTCCCGGGACAGGGGGCACTGAAGCTTTCTTT. Drawing the rest from reference TRBV30 and TRBJ1-1, the complete variable domain is SQTIHQWPATLVQPVGSPLSLECTVEGTSNPNLYWYRQAAGRGLQLLFYSVGIGQISSEVPQNLSASRPQDRQFILSSKKLLLSDSGFYLCAWSAPGTGGTEAFFGQGTRLTVV.

The gene calls are TRBV7-2 and TRBJ2-4, with a possible D match to TRBD1 (6 bases). The ends were cut back, 3 bases at V and 3 bases at J, with 12 bases in the middle. The CDR3 covers 15 residues. CDR1 is SGHTA, CDR2 FQGNSA, per germline. CDR3 residues: CASSFQGLGKNIQYF. In DNA, the CDR3 is TGTGCCAGCAGCTTCCAGGGGTTGGGCAAAAACATTCAGTACTTC.

V gene TRBV28 combines with J gene TRBJ2-1, with 8 bases lining up with TRBD2. The CDR3 sequence is 17 residues long. V lost 5 bases, J lost 3 bases, and 12 bases stayed unmatched. Germline values: CDR1 MDHEN, CDR2 SYDVKM. As DNA, the CDR3 is TGTGCCAGCAGTACGACTAGCGTTATAGGTGACTACAATGAGCAGTTCTTC. Translated: CASSTTSVIGDYNEQFF.

V usage is TRBV11-2 and J usage is TRBJ2-5; a weak D match, TRBD1 (6 bases). V was clipped by 5 bases and J by 5 bases, with 24 bases between them. Germline V lookup: CDR1 SGHAT, CDR2 FQNNGV. The CDR3 runs 17 residues. The CDR3, as DNA: TGTGCCAGCAGCCTTAGTAGGAAGCACAGGGCGGGCGAGACCCAGTACTTC. Translating gives CASSLSRKHRAGETQYF.

This rearrangement joins TRBV6-5 to TRBJ1-2; the match to TRBD1 covers 9 bases. The J segment lost 4 bases and the V segment lost 6 bases, leaving 6 bases of the junction unmatched. From germline, CDR1 is MNHEY and CDR2 SVGAGI. The CDR3 consists of 14 residues. CDR3 nucleotide sequence: TGTGCCAGCAGCCTCGACAGGGGGAGCTATGGCTACACCTTC. This sequence encodes CASSLDRGSYGYTF.

The CDR3 coding sequence is TGTGCCAGCAGCCGGGCGGAGGGGTACACCATATATTTT. As protein: CASSRAEGYTIYF. V usage is TRBV7-8 and J usage is TRBJ1-3, with a weak D call TRBD1 (5 bases). The CDR3 length is 13 residues. Between the trimmed V and J ends, which lost 5 bases and 8 bases, there was a span of 13 bases. The V gene's germline CDR1 is SGHVS and CDR2 FQNEAQ.

The rearrangement links TRBV28 to TRBJ1-1; 9 nucleotides agree with TRBD1. The CDR3 covers 15 residues. The V segment lost 5 bases and the J segment 1 base; nucleotides outside the gene matches: 5. CDR1 and CDR2 from the germline V gene are MDHEN and SYDVKM. The CDR3 DNA follows: TGTGCCAGCAGTCCACCGGGACAGGGGAACACTGAAGCTTTCTTT. The encoded protein is CASSPPGQGNTEAFF.

The CDR3 DNA reads TGTGCCAGCAGCCAAGGTCCGTATCCCGCTGAGGAGCAGTTCTTC. Translation gives CASSQGPYPAEEQFF. V and J are TRBV3-1 (or the pseudogene TRBV3-2) and TRBJ2-1; D uncertain. The CDR3 covers 15 residues. Trimming took 1 base from V and 10 from J, leaving 17 bases between them. The germline V gene has CDR1 LGHDT and CDR2 YNNKEL (reference sequence).

V and J are TRBV11-2 and TRBJ2-5, with D unresolved. This CDR3 has 11 amino acids. Trimming stripped 1 base from V and 11 bases from J, with 8 bases between. CDR1 and CDR2 from the germline V gene are SGHAT and FQNNGV. This CDR3 reads CASSLGWAQYF. The DNA of the CDR3 is TGTGCCAGCAGCTTAGGCTGGGCGCAGTACTTC.